This entry features one TCR beta chain sequence. Its specificity is not known. UMIs were added to TCR cDNA along with a universal primer site when it was made by 5'RACE template switching. Each CDR3 protein is one row after TCRdb ran MiXCR on the 5' RACE reads. This sample has hundreds of thousands of distinct CDR3 sequences, with approximately 13% found just once. This entry comes from a study of T cells after yellow fever vaccination. Overall study results and limits: It was a weaker secondary response, yet one that peaked faster, at day 5 versus 15.

The CDR3 totals 16 residues. In germline, CDR1 is SGHTA, CDR2 FQGNSA. The J segment lost 7 bases and the V segment lost 5 bases, leaving 11 bases of the junction unmatched. The chain is built from TRBV7-2 and TRBJ1-6; 7 bases line up with TRBD1. Material: PBMCs, obtained on the day of the yellow fever booster vaccination. The clonotype originates from a man aged 30-40 years who received the YFV17D yellow fever vaccine. The CDR3, as DNA: TGTGCCAGCAGCCCATCCACAGGGGTCGAGAATTCACCCCTCCACTTT. The encoded protein is CASSPSTGVENSPLHF.